One sample yielded the 24 T cell receptor beta chains listed below, sequenced in a study of cytomegalovirus exposure and HLA in healthy donors. PCR involved 60 Vbeta and 13 Jbeta primers. The protocol was immunoSEQ multiplex PCR, while the TCRdb copy is restricted to in-frame clones and leaves out a portion. The sample carries roughly 100,000 clones, about four fifths recorded once. Source material: PBMCs. The receptors derive from a woman in her thirties or forties in good health and CMV-seronegative.

This chain connects TRBV29-1 to TRBJ2-4, with D perhaps matching TRBD1 (7 bases). The CDR3 runs 11 residues. The germline V gene encodes CDR1 SQVTM and CDR2 ANQGSEA. The CDR3 region is CSFIRGDIQYF. The DNA for the CDR3 is TGCAGTTTTATCAGGGGGGACATTCAGTACTTC.

The chain links TRBV10-2 to TRBJ1-1, with no clear D. This CDR3 is built from 13 residues. Deletions cut 2 bases from V and 4 bases from J, with 8 bases between. The germline gives CDR1 WSHSY, CDR2 SAAADI. The CDR3 spells CASSERVGTEAFF. The CDR3 bases are TGCGCCAGCAGTGAGCGGGTGGGCACTGAAGCTTTCTTT.

This chain connects TRBV6-5 to TRBJ1-6, with D possibly being TRBD1 (5 bases). V lost 6 bases and J 6 bases, leaving 15 bases between the germline ends. The CDR3 contains 15 residues. Germline CDR1 is MNHEY and CDR2 is SVGAGI. CDR3 loop: CASSQGGRGNSPLHF. DNA for the CDR3: TGTGCCAGCAGCCAAGGTGGAAGGGGTAATTCACCCCTCCACTTT.

The rearrangement uses TRBV4-1 and TRBJ1-5; D is possibly TRBD1 (5 bases). Looked up from germline, CDR1 is MGHRA and CDR2 is YSYEKL. Trimming took 2 bases from V and 6 from J, leaving 11 bases between them. This CDR3 contains 14 residues. CDR3 region: CASSQQGRRQPQHF. In nucleotides, the CDR3 is TGCGCCAGCAGCCAACAGGGCCGACGTCAGCCCCAGCATTTT.

The chain couples TRBV2 to TRBJ2-5; the match to TRBD2 covers 10 bases. The CDR3 totals 15 residues. V shed 6 bases, J shed 5 bases, and the junction held 9 bases outside the gene matches. CDR1 SNHLY and CDR2 FYNNEI come from the germline V gene. The CDR3 DNA is TGTGCCAGCAGGAAGAGCGGGGGGGCCGGGGAGACCCAGTACTTC. It yields the protein CASRKSGGAGETQYF. The whole variable domain, remainder taken from reference TRBV2 and TRBJ2-5, is EPEVTQTPSHQVTQMGQEVILRCVPISNHLYFYWYRQILGQKVEFLVSFYNNEISEKSEIFDDQFSVERPDGSNFTLKIRSTKLEDSAMYFCASRKSGGAGETQYFGPGTRLLVL.

The J gene is TRBJ1-1, the V gene TRBV6-1, with 7 bases that match TRBD1. This CDR3 is 11 amino acids long. The junction had 5 bases not matched to a gene; V was cut back by 6 bases and J by 10 bases. Germline CDR1 and CDR2: MNHNS and SASEGT. The CDR3: CASSLTGRAFF. CDR3 bases: TGTGCCAGCAGCCTGACAGGGAGAGCTTTCTTT.

DNA of the CDR3: TGTGCCAGCAGCTCCCAGACAGGGACCCCGGGACCCCTCCACTTT. Encoded protein: CASSSQTGTPGPLHF. The rearrangement uses TRBV7-8 and TRBJ1-6; 7 bases map to TRBD1. From germline, CDR1 is SGHVS and CDR2 FQNEAQ. There are 15 residues in the CDR3. V shed 4 bases, J shed 12 bases, and the junction held 12 bases outside the gene matches.

The rearrangement joins TRBV9 to TRBJ2-2, with a weak D call TRBD2 (7 bases). CDR3 length equals 15 residues. V lost 1 base, J lost 5 bases, and 12 bases lay in between. Germline CDR1 and CDR2: SGDLS and YYNGEE. CDR3 residues: CASSVLGGQTGELFF. The CDR3 nucleotides read TGTGCCAGCAGCGTACTCGGGGGGCAGACCGGGGAGCTGTTTTTT. Based on the CDR3 plus reference TRBV9 and TRBJ2-2, the full variable domain is DSGVTQTPKHLITATGQRVTLRCSPRSGDLSVYWYQQSLDQGLQFLIQYYNGEERAKGNILERFSAQQFPDLHSELNLSSLELGDSALYFCASSVLGGQTGELFFGEGSRLTVL.

The chain has TRBV7-9 and TRBJ2-1; the D gene is possibly TRBD2 (5 bases). The V end was cut by 4 bases, the J end by 7 bases, with 5 bases between. Germline V gene sequence: CDR1 SEHNR, CDR2 FQNEAQ (reference sequence). The CDR3 length is 11 residues. The CDR3 sequence: CASSSGNEQFF. The CDR3 nucleotides are TGTGCCAGCAGCTCGGGAAATGAGCAGTTCTTC.

There are a few counts of this clone. The chain has TRBV27 and TRBJ1-6, with 8 bases that match TRBD1. Germline trimming cut 6 bases from V and 5 bases from J; bases unmatched to any gene: 6. The CDR3 has 15 amino acids. Germline loops: CDR1 MNHEY, CDR2 SMNVEV (reference sequence). Written as DNA, the CDR3 is TGTGCCAGCAGAGACAGGGGTAGTAATAATTCACCCCTCCACTTT. Amino acid sequence: CASRDRGSNNSPLHF.

The J gene is TRBJ2-7, the V gene TRBV15; no clear D. This CDR3 is 16 amino acids long. Germline CDR1 and CDR2: LNHNV and YYDKDF (reference sequence). V was trimmed by 0 bases and J by 2 bases, leaving 14 bases between them. The CDR3 loop is CATSRESPGRPYEQYF. The CDR3 region has the DNA TGTGCCACCAGCAGAGAATCCCCGGGTAGACCCTACGAGCAGTACTTC.

The rearrangement uses TRBV6-1 and TRBJ2-7; 7 nucleotides align to TRBD1. The length of the CDR3 is 16 residues. Germline CDR1 and CDR2: MNHNS and SASEGT. With 4 bases clipped from V and 3 bases from J, the junction kept 12 bases outside the gene matches. This CDR3 reads CASSVPDRPNGYEQYF. DNA of the CDR3: TGTGCCAGCAGTGTCCCGGACAGGCCGAACGGCTACGAGCAGTACTTC.

The chain has TRBV11-2 and TRBJ1-6; no definite D call. Trimming left V 4 bases short and J 8 bases short, with 21 bases between. There are 17 residues in the CDR3. Germline V gene lookup returns CDR1 SGHAT and CDR2 FQNNGV. CDR3 sequence: CASSSSAHLRRDSPLHF. The CDR3 nucleotides read TGTGCCAGCAGCTCAAGTGCGCACCTTCGCCGAGATTCACCCCTCCACTTT.

The CDR3 spells CAREQDLMNTEAFF. CDR3 bases: TGTGCCAGGGAACAGGATCTCATGAACACTGAAGCTTTCTTT. The V gene is TRBV27, the J gene TRBJ1-1; maybe TRBD1 (5 bases). CDR1 and CDR2 (germline): MNHEY, SMNVEV (reference sequence). The V end was cut by 9 bases, the J end by 0 bases, with 14 bases between. This CDR3 is built from 14 residues.

The rearrangement uses TRBV5-1 and TRBJ1-2; TRBD1 might be the D (6 bases). Germline V gene sequence: CDR1 SGHRS, CDR2 YFSETQ. V was pared by 3 bases and J by 4 bases, with 22 bases between. CDR3 length: 17 residues. This CDR3 reads CASSSEGQGWDSYGYTF. CDR3 DNA sequence: TGCGCCAGCAGCTCCGAGGGACAAGGTTGGGATAGCTATGGCTACACCTTC.

This chain joins TRBV4-3 and TRBJ1-3; possibly TRBD1 for D (5 bases). The length of the CDR3 is 14 residues. Trimming removed 1 base at V and 2 bases at J, with 6 bases between. The germline V gene has CDR1 LGHNA and CDR2 YSLEER. This chain's CDR3 is CASSQAGTGNTIYF. The CDR3 DNA reads as TGCGCCAGCAGCCAAGCAGGGACTGGAAACACCATATATTTT.

This clone was counted a few times. The V call is TRBV14, the J call TRBJ2-7; D is perhaps TRBD1 (6 bases). Trimming left V 5 bases short and J 5 bases short, with 10 bases between. Germline CDR1 SGHDN, CDR2 FVKESK. The CDR3 extends over 12 amino acids. The CDR3: CASSSQGNEQYF. The CDR3 nucleotides read TGTGCCAGCAGCTCTCAGGGGAACGAGCAGTACTTC. The full variable domain, with the rest looked up from reference TRBV14 and TRBJ2-7, is EAGVTQFPSHSVIEKGQTVTLRCDPISGHDNLYWYRRVMGKEIKFLLHFVKESKQDESGMPNNRFLAERTGGTYSTLKVQPAELEDSGVYFCASSSQGNEQYFGPGTRLTVT.

The chain is built from TRBV7-9 and TRBJ1-1, with D perhaps TRBD1 (6 bases). The V gene lost 6 bases and the J gene lost 1 base, with 12 bases spanning the gap. Germline CDR1 is SEHNR and CDR2 is FQNEAQ (reference sequence). The length of the CDR3 is 14 residues. DNA for the CDR3: TGTGCCAGCAGGCCAAACAGGGAGAACACTGAAGCTTTCTTT. This translates into CASRPNRENTEAFF.

V and J are TRBV15 and TRBJ1-2; the D is unclear. This CDR3 is built from 14 residues. From germline, CDR1 is LNHNV and CDR2 YYDKDF (reference sequence). Between the trimmed V and J ends, which lost 1 base and 3 bases, there was a span of 9 bases. Here the CDR3 reads CATSRVQSDYGYTF. The CDR3 nucleotides read TGTGCCACCAGCAGAGTGCAGAGCGACTATGGCTACACCTTC.

The V and J genes are TRBV7-2 and TRBJ1-1, with a possible D match to TRBD1 (6 bases). There are 13 residues in the CDR3. Germline V gene data show CDR1 as SGHTA and CDR2 as FQGNSA. Trimming cost V 5 bases and J 1 base, with 8 bases left between them. The CDR3 bases are TGTGCCAGCAGCCGGGACACGAACACTGAAGCTTTCTTT. It encodes CASSRDTNTEAFF. Looking up the rest from reference TRBV7-2 and TRBJ1-1 gives the full variable domain: GAGVSQSPSNKVTEKGKDVELRCDPISGHTALYWYRQSLGQGLEFLIYFQGNSAPDKSGLPSDRFSAERTGGSVSTLTIQRTQQEDSAVYLCASSRDTNTEAFFGQGTRLTVV.

This clone was seen a single time. Other DNA sequences in this specimen translate into the identical CDR3. The V gene is TRBV6-6, the J gene TRBJ1-3; D is possibly TRBD1 (5 bases). This CDR3 region has 16 residues. V was shortened by 2 bases and J by 3 bases, with 14 bases between the two germline ends. CDR1 MNHNY and CDR2 SVGAGI come from the germline V gene (reference sequence). CDR3 DNA: TGTGCCAGCAGTTACGGGGGGATCTCGGGTGGAAACACCATATATTTT. This sequence encodes CASSYGGISGGNTIYF.

The V and J genes are TRBV5-6 and TRBJ1-5; D might be TRBD1 (6 bases). V was clipped by 3 bases and J by 4 bases, with 14 bases between them. The V gene's germline CDR1 is SGHDT and CDR2 YYEEEE. The CDR3 loop spans 15 amino acids. The chain's CDR3 is CASSSYSQGNQPQHF. CDR3 DNA: TGTGCCAGCAGCTCCTACTCACAGGGAAATCAGCCCCAGCATTTT.

This chain connects TRBV15 to TRBJ1-1; D unresolved. The germline V gene has CDR1 LNHNV and CDR2 YYDKDF (reference sequence). The V end was cut by 4 bases, the J end by 5 bases, with 11 bases between. The CDR3 sequence is 13 residues long. The CDR3 sequence is CATSIAPGTEAFF. The DNA of the CDR3 is TGTGCCACCAGCATTGCCCCCGGGACTGAAGCTTTCTTT.

The chain joins TRBV11-2 to TRBJ2-2, with TRBD2 matching 7 bases. Per germline, CDR1 SGHAT and CDR2 FQNNGV. Trimming cost V 5 bases and J 1 base; bases outside gene matches: 16. CDR3 length: 19 residues. The CDR3, as DNA: TGTGCCAGCAGCCTTAGTCCGGGTGAGGCTAGCGGGAACACCGGGGAGCTGTTTTTT. Encoded protein: CASSLSPGEASGNTGELFF. The full variable domain, its missing parts supplied by reference TRBV11-2 and TRBJ2-2, is EAGVAQSPRYKIIEKRQSVAFWCNPISGHATLYWYQQILGQGPKLLIQFQNNGVVDDSQLPKDRFSAERLKGVDSTLKIQPAKLEDSAVYLCASSLSPGEASGNTGELFFGEGSRLTVL.